This T cell receptor beta chain derives from a study of T cells in Graves' hyperthyroidism and ophthalmopathy. From RNA transcripts, TCR beta CDR3 regions were amplified. HTBI primers were the set used in a first-round RT-PCR of the TCR CDR3. Each CDR3 protein is one row after TCRdb ran MiXCR on the multiplex PCR reads. This sample has around 350,000 distinct CDR3 sequences, with about a fifth found just once. This clonotype showed up many times. The sample consisted of blood. The clonotype originates from a woman younger than 35 with Graves' hyperthyroidism.

The CDR3: CSAEGVLSGANVLTF. The CDR3 DNA reads as TGCAGTGCTGAAGGGGTACTCTCTGGGGCCAACGTCCTGACTTTC. The chain joins TRBV20-1 to TRBJ2-6; D is perhaps TRBD1 (5 bases). V shed 5 bases and J shed 0 bases, with 11 bases lying between them. Germline lookup yields CDR1 DFQATT and CDR2 SNEGSKA (reference sequence). The CDR3 covers 15 residues.